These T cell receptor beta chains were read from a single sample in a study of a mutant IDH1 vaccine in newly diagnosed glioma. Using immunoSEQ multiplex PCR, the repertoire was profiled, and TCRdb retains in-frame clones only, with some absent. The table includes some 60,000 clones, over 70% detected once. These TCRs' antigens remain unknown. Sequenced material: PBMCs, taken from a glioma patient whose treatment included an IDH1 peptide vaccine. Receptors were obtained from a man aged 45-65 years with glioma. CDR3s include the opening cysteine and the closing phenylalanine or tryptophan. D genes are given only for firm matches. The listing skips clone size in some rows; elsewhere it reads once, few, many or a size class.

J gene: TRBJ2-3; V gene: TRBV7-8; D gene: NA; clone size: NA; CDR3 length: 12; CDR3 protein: CASSHREDTQYF; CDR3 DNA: TGTGCCAGCAGCCACAGGGAAGATACGCAGTATTTT
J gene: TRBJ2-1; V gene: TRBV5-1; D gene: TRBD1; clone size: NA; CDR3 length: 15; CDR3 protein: CASTLGQGQYNEQFF; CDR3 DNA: TGCGCCAGCACCCTCGGACAGGGCCAATACAATGAGCAGTTCTTC
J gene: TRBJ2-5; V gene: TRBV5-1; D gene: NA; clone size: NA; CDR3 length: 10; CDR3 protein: CASGEETQYF; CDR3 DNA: TGCGCCAGCGGGGAAGAGACCCAGTACTTC
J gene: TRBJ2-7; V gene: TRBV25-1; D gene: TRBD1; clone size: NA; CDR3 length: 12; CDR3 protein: CASSRQGYEQYF; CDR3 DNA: TGTGCCAGCAGTAGACAGGGTTACGAGCAGTACTTC
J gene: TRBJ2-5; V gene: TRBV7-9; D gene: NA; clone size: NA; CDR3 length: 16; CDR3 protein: CASSPPLDKPQETQYF; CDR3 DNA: TGTGCCAGCAGCCCCCCCCTGGACAAGCCCCAAGAGACCCAGTACTTC
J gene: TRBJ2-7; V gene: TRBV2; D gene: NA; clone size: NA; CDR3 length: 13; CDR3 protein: CASSEAQLYEQYF; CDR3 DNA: TGTGCCAGCAGTGAAGCACAGCTTTACGAGCAGTACTTC
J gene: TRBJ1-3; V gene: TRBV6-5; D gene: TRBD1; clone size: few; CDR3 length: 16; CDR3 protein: CASSYSGQGAGNTIYF; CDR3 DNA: TGTGCCAGCAGTTACTCAGGACAGGGGGCGGGAAACACCATATATTTT
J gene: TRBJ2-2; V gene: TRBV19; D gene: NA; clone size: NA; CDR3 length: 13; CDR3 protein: CASGSRGTGELFF; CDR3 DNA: TGTGCCAGTGGATCCCGGGGCACCGGGGAGCTGTTTTTT
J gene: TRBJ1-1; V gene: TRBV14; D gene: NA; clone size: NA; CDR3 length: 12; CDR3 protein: CASSSGGREAFF; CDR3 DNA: TGTGCCAGCAGCTCGGGGGGCAGAGAAGCTTTCTTT
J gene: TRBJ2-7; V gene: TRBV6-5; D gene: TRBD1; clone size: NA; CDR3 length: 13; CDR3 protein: CASSSYGTGEQYF; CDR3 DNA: TGTGCCAGCAGTTCCTACGGGACAGGGGAGCAGTACTTC
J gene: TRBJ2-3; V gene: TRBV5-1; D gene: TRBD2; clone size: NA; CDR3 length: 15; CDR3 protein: CASGPSGSFPDTQYF; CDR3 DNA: TGCGCCAGCGGTCCTAGCGGGAGTTTCCCAGATACGCAGTATTTT
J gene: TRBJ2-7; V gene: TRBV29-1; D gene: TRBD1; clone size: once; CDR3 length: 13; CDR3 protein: CSVVGDRDYEQYF; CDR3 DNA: TGCAGCGTTGTTGGGGACAGGGATTACGAGCAGTACTTC
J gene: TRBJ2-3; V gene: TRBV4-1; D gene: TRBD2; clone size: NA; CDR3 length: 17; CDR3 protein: CASSQGSASGAKDTQYF; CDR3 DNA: TGCGCCAGCAGCCAAGGAAGCGCTAGCGGTGCAAAAGATACGCAGTATTTT
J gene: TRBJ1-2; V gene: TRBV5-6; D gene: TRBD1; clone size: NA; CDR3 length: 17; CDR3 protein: CASSVTGYEGPRGGYTF; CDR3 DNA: TGTGCCAGCAGCGTGACAGGGTATGAGGGCCCTCGCGGTGGCTACACCTTC
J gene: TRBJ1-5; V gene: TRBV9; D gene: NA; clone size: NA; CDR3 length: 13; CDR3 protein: CASSVASGQPQHF; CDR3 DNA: TGTGCCAGCAGCGTAGCTTCTGGTCAGCCCCAGCATTTT
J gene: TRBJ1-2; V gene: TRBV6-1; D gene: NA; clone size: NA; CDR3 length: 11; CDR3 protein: CASSVARGYTF; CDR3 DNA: TGTGCCAGCAGCGTGGCGAGGGGCTACACCTTC
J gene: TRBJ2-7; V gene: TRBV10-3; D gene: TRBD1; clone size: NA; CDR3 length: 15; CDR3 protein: CAISLKEGAAYEQYF; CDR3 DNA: TGTGCCATCAGCCTAAAAGAGGGGGCCGCCTACGAGCAGTACTTC
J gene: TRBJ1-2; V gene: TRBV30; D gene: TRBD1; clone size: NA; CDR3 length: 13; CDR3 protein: CAWSAGQNYGYTF; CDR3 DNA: TGTGCCTGGAGTGCGGGACAGAACTATGGCTACACCTTC
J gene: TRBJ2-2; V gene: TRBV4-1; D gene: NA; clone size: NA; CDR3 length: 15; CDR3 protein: CASSQETRGTGELFF; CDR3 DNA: TGCGCCAGCAGCCAAGAGACTAGGGGCACCGGGGAGCTGTTTTTT
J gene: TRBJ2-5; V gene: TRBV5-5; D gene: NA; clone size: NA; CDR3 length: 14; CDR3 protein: CASSASTAGETQYF; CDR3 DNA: TGTGCCAGCTCCGCCTCAACAGCTGGGGAGACCCAGTACTTC
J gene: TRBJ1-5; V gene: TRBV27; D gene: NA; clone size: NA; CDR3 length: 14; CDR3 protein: CASSSAYRNQPQHF; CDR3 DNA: TGTGCCAGCAGTTCAGCTTACAGAAATCAGCCCCAGCATTTT
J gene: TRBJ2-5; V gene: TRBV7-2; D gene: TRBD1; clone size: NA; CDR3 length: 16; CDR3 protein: CASSAPGTGGGETQYF; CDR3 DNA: TGTGCCAGCAGCGCCCCCGGGACAGGGGGCGGGGAGACCCAGTACTTC
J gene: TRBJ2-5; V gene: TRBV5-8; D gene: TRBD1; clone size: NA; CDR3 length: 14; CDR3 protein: CASSWDRGRETQYF; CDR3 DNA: TGTGCCAGCAGCTGGGACAGGGGTCGAGAGACCCAGTACTTC
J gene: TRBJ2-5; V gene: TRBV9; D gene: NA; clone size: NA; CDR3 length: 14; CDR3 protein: CASSVEGGSETQYF; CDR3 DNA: TGTGCCAGCAGCGTAGAGGGGGGTTCGGAGACCCAGTACTTC
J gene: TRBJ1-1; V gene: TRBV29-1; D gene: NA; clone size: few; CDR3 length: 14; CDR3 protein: CSVGDRLRRTEAFF; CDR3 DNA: TGCAGCGTTGGTGATAGGCTGCGGCGGACTGAAGCTTTCTTT
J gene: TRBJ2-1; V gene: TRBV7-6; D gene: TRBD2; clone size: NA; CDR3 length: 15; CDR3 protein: CASSSRTSSYNEQFF; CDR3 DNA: TGTGCCAGCAGTTCTCGGACTAGTTCCTACAATGAGCAGTTCTTC
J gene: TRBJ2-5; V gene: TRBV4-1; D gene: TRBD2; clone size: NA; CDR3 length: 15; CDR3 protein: CASSPLAGVRETQYF; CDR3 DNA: TGCGCCAGCAGCCCTCTAGCGGGAGTAAGGGAGACCCAGTACTTC
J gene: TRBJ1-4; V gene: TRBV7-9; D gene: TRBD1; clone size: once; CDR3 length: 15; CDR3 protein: CASSRDSPSNEKLFF; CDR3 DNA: TGTGCCAGCAGCCGGGACAGCCCCTCTAATGAAAAACTGTTTTTT
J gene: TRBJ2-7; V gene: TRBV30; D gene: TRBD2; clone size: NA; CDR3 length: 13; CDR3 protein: CAWEVWRGSEQYF; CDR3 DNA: TGTGCCTGGGAGGTGTGGCGGGGGTCAGAGCAGTACTTC
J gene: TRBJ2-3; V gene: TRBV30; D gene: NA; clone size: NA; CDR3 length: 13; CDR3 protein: CAWSRGVGDTQYF; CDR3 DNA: TGTGCCTGGAGTAGGGGGGTAGGAGATACGCAGTATTTT
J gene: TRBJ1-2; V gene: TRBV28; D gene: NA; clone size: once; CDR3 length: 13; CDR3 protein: CASSAPTAYGYTF; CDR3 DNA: TGTGCCAGCAGCGCCCCCACAGCCTATGGCTACACCTTC
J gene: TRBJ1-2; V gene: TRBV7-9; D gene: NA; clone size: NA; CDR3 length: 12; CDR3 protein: CASSQSTVGYTF; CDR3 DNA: TGTGCCAGCAGCCAGTCGACAGTAGGCTACACCTTC
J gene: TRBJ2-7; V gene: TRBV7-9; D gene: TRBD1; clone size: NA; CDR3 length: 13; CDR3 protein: CASSLGGGGTDEF; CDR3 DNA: TGTGCCAGCAGCTTAGGAGGGGGCGGAACCGATGAGTTC
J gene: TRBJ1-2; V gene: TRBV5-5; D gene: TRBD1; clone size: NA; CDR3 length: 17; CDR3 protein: CASSYGQGAPANYGYTF; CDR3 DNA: TGTGCCAGCAGCTACGGACAGGGGGCCCCAGCTAACTATGGCTACACCTTC
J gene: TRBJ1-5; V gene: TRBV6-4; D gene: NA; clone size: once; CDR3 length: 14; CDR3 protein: CASSNGIANQPQHF; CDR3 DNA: TGTGCCAGCAGTAATGGAATAGCGAATCAGCCCCAGCATTTT
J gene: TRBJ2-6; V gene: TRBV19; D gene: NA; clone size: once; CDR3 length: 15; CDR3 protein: CASTLRGSGANVLTF; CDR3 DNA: TGTGCCAGTACCCTCAGGGGATCTGGGGCCAACGTCCTGACTTTC
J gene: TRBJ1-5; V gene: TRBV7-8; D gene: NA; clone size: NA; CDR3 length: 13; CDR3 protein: CASTTGWNQPQHF; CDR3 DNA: TGTGCCAGCACAACAGGGTGGAATCAGCCCCAGCATTTT
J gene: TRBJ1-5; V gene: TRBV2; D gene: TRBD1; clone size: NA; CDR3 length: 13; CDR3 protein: CATPGQGGQPQHF; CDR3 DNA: TGTGCCACCCCGGGACAGGGAGGACAGCCCCAGCATTTT
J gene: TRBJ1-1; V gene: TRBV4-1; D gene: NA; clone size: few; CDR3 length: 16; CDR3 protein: CASSQVWGQVNTEAFF; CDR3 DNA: TGCGCCAGCAGCCAAGTCTGGGGGCAGGTGAACACTGAAGCTTTCTTT
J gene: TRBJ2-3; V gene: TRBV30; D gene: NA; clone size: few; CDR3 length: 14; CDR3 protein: CAWSERGGSDTQYF; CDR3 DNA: TGTGCCTGGAGTGAACGAGGTGGTTCAGATACGCAGTATTTT
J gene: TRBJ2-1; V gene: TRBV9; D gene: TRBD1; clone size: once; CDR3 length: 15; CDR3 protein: CASSLQGGSYNEQFF; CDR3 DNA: TGTGCCAGCAGCTTACAGGGGGGCTCCTACAATGAGCAGTTCTTC
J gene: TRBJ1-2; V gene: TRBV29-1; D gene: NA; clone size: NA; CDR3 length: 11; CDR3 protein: CSVETGTQNTF; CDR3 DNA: TGCAGCGTTGAGACCGGGACTCAGAACACCTTC
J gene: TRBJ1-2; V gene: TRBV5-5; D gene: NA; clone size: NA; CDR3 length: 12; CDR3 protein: CASSPGTHGYTF; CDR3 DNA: TGTGCCAGCAGCCCAGGGACCCATGGCTACACCTTC
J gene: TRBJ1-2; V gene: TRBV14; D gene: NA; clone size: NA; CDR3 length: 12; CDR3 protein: CASSPLNYGYTF; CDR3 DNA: TGTGCCAGCAGCCCGCTCAACTATGGCTACACCTTC
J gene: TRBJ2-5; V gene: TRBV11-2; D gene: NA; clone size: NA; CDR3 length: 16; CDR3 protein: CASSFQRLRGGETQYF; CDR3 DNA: TGTGCCAGCAGCTTTCAACGGCTGAGGGGGGGAGAGACCCAGTACTTC
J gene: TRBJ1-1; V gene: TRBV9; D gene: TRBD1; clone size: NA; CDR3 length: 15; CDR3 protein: CASSVTGTGRTEAFF; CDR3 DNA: TGTGCCAGCAGCGTTACCGGGACAGGGAGGACTGAAGCTTTCTTT
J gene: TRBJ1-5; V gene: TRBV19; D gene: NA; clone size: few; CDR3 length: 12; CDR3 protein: CASSGLNQPQHF; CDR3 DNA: TGTGCCAGTTCAGGGCTCAATCAGCCCCAGCATTTT
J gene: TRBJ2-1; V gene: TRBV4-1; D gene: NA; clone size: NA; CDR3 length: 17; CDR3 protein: CASSRVRADLGHNEQFF; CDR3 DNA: TGCGCCAGCAGCCGGGTCCGAGCGGACCTGGGGCACAATGAGCAGTTCTTC
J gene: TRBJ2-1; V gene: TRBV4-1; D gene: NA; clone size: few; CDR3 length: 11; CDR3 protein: CASSGGNEQFF; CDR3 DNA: TGCGCCAGCAGCGGAGGCAATGAGCAGTTCTTC
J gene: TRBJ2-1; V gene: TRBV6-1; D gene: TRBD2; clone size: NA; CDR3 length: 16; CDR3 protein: CASSEILRESYDEQFF; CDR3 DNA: TGTGCCAGCAGTGAAATCTTGCGGGAGTCATACGATGAGCAGTTCTTC
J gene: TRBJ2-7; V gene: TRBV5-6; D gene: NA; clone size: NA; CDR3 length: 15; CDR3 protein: CASSPGSGRGFEQYF; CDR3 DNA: TGTGCCAGCAGCCCGGGGTCAGGGAGGGGGTTCGAGCAGTACTTC
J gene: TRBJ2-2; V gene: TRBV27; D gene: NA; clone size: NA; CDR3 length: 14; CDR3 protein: CASSLWQTGGELFF; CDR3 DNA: TGTGCCAGCAGTTTATGGCAGACGGGCGGGGAGCTGTTTTTT
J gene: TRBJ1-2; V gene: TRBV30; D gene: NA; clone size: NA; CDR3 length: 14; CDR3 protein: CAWSGGPVGYGYTF; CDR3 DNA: TGTGCCTGGAGTGGGGGCCCCGTAGGCTATGGCTACACCTTC
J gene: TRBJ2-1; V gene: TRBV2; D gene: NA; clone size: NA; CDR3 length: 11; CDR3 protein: CASSRSRGQFF; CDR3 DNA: TGTGCCAGCTCCCGGAGCCGGGGGCAGTTCTTC
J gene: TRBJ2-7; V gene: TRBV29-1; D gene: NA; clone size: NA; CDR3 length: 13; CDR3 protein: CSVGGRGLGEQYF; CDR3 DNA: TGCAGCGTTGGGGGGAGGGGGTTGGGCGAGCAGTACTTC
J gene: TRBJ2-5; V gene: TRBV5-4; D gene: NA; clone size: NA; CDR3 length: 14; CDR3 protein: CASSRFGNQETQYF; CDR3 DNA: TGTGCCAGCAGTCGGTTCGGTAACCAAGAGACCCAGTACTTC
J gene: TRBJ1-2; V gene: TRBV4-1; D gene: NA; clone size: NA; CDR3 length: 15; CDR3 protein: CASSQDFSDGYGYTF; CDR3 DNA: TGCGCCAGCAGCCAAGATTTTTCGGATGGCTATGGCTACACCTTC